Described below is a single T cell receptor beta chain sequence and its context. The table came from immunoSEQ multiplex PCR; TCRdb's copy has only in-frame clones and leaves some out. The sample has 130,000 or so clones; 87% are singletons. The data stem from a study of control samples from healthy donors and cancer patients. Germline V gene data show CDR1 as SGHRS and CDR2 as YFSETQ. Trimming removed 2 bases from V and 5 bases from J, with 5 bases in between. The CDR3 runs to 11 residues. The chain links TRBV5-1 to TRBJ2-7, with D uncertain. The sequenced sample consisted of blood. The origin of this receptor is a man aged 30 to 39 in good health. The CDR3 DNA is TGCGCCAGCAGCTTCGACCACGAGCAGTACTTC. It codes for CASSFDHEQYF.